This entry lists 14 T cell receptor beta chains sequenced from one sample in a study of CXCR3 chemokines and chemotherapy response in bladder cancer. TCRdb reprocessed the PCR reads with MiXCR, giving one entry per CDR3 protein. The sample records fewer than 5,500 distinct CDR3 sequences, around an eighth being singletons. The sample was acquired from a patient whose treatment included neoadjuvant chemotherapy. These receptors were collected from a human donor with bladder cancer that responded to neoadjuvant chemotherapy.

This clonotype is classed as medium-sized. The CDR3 is CASKVVESGNTIYF. DNA of the CDR3: TGTGCCAGTAAAGTGGTAGAGTCTGGAAACACCATATATTTT. The V and J genes are TRBV19 and TRBJ1-3, with D unresolved. This CDR3 is 14 amino acids long. The V end was cut by 7 bases, the J end by 1 base, with 11 bases between. Per the germline V gene, CDR1 is LNHDA and CDR2 is SQIVND (reference sequence).

In this sample, this clonotype is medium-sized. This rearrangement joins TRBV27 to TRBJ1-6; no clear D gene. In germline, CDR1 is MNHEY, CDR2 SMNVEV (reference sequence). Trimming took off 0 bases at V and 7 bases at J, with 10 bases between the two ends. The CDR3 is 15 amino acids. CDR3 loop: CASSLSSTVNSPLHF. As DNA, the CDR3 is TGTGCCAGCAGTTTATCGAGTACAGTAAATTCACCCCTCCACTTT.

This clonotype came up a few times. This chain connects TRBV20-1 to TRBJ2-1, with 9 bases that match TRBD1. Germline CDR1 is DFQATT and CDR2 is SNEGSKA (reference sequence). With 6 bases clipped from V and 4 bases from J, the junction kept 7 bases outside the gene matches. The CDR3 loop spans 14 amino acids. CDR3: CSAFDRGLYNEQFF. The CDR3, as DNA: TGCAGTGCGTTCGACAGGGGGTTATACAATGAGCAGTTCTTC.

This clonotype rates as medium-sized. V gene TRBV19 combines with J gene TRBJ1-2; D gene ambiguous. V lost 4 bases, J lost 2 bases, and 11 bases lay in between. Germline CDR1 is LNHDA and CDR2 is SQIVND (reference sequence). The CDR3 extends over 14 amino acids. CDR3 sequence reads: CASSSGLRNYGYTF. In DNA, the CDR3 is TGTGCCAGTAGTAGCGGACTGAGAAACTATGGCTACACCTTC.

The table lists this clonotype with many counts. The chain uses TRBV18 and TRBJ2-7; D may match TRBD1 or TRBD2 (5 bases each). Per the germline V gene, CDR1 is KGHSH and CDR2 is LQKENI. This CDR3 is built from 15 residues. Trimming stripped 1 base from V and 7 bases from J, with 17 bases between. CDR3 region: CASSPQTRGLREQYF. The CDR3 DNA reads TGTGCCAGCTCACCACAGACACGGGGCCTCCGGGAGCAGTACTTC.

The chain joins TRBV20-1 to TRBJ2-1, with D tentatively TRBD1 or TRBD2 (5 bases each). The CDR3 has 13 residues. CDR1 and CDR2 (germline): DFQATT, SNEGSKA (reference sequence). V was shortened by 3 bases and J by 6 bases, with 12 bases between the two germline ends. The CDR3 here is CSASGVRGNEQFF. The DNA of the CDR3 is TGCAGTGCTAGCGGGGTAAGGGGCAATGAGCAGTTCTTC.

This clonotype appeared many times. The CDR3 spells CASSRDRPGTQYF. The CDR3 coding sequence is TGTGCCAGCAGCCGAGACAGGCCGGGGACCCAGTACTTC. This chain joins TRBV7-2 and TRBJ2-5; D perhaps matches TRBD1 (6 bases). Germline V gene sequence: CDR1 SGHTA, CDR2 FQGNSA. The ends were cut back, 5 bases at V and 7 bases at J, with 14 bases in the middle. The CDR3 contains 13 residues.

With regard to this clonotype: This likely reflects a read error, since a far larger clone is one base away. The chain joins TRBV10-3 to TRBJ1-5, with TRBD1 identical over 8 bases. Germline loops: CDR1 ENHRY, CDR2 SYGVKD. The CDR3 extends over 17 amino acids. V lost 10 bases and J lost 7; bases outside the gene matches: 21. The CDR3 coding sequence is TGTGCCAGCGAAAAAGGTAGAGAACAGGGGGTTTTGCAGCCCCAGCATTTT. Its translation is CASEKGREQGVLQPQHF.

This clonotype was counted a few times. The chain recombines TRBV4-2 with TRBJ2-2; 7 positions match TRBD2. The trim removed 5 bases at V and 1 base at J, leaving 7 bases unmatched. In germline, CDR1 is LGHNA, CDR2 YNFKEQ. The CDR3 loop spans 16 amino acids. The chain's CDR3 is CASSSGGTLNTGELFF. The CDR3 nucleotides read TGTGCCAGCAGCTCCGGGGGGACCCTGAACACCGGGGAGCTGTTTTTT.

This clonotype was recorded only once. It is unclear where the CDR3 begins or ends on the DNA, so no DNA is shown, and the CDR3 is as TCRdb lists it. The J gene is TRBJ2-7, the V gene TRBV6-2 or TRBV6-3; no check of the table's D call, TRBD1, against the DNA was made. The CDR3 is 23 residues long, counting both termini. Germline V gene data show CDR1 as MNHEY and CDR2 as SVGEGT. The CDR3: CASSDRTGGYGYTFGSGTYEQYF.

This clonotype was counted ten times or more. The rearrangement joins TRBV20-1 to TRBJ2-4; D remains unclear. The CDR3 consists of 16 residues. Germline V lookup: CDR1 DFQATT, CDR2 SNEGSKA (reference sequence). Trimming removed 0 bases at V and 1 base at J, with 13 bases between. The CDR3 nucleotides read TGCAGTGCTAGAGATTGGGCTAACATGGCCAAAAACATTCAGTACTTC. Translation: CSARDWANMAKNIQYF.

In its sample, this clonotype was seen many times. The gene calls are TRBV27 and TRBJ2-1; possibly TRBD1 for D (5 bases). The germline V gene encodes CDR1 MNHEY and CDR2 SMNVEV (reference sequence). Trimming left V 0 bases short and J 3 bases short, with 9 bases between. The CDR3 spans 15 residues. CDR3 loop: CASSLSQGFYNEQFF. Written as DNA, the CDR3 is TGTGCCAGCAGTTTATCCCAGGGTTTCTACAATGAGCAGTTCTTC.

The table lists this clonotype with many counts. The rearrangement joins TRBV20-1 to TRBJ2-3; 8 bases fit TRBD2. The CDR3 covers 13 residues. V was clipped by 5 bases and J by 6 bases; unmatched bases: 7. Germline-derived CDR1 and CDR2 are DFQATT and SNEGSKA (reference sequence). The CDR3 bases are TGCAGTGCTCGTCGGGAGGGCCCCGATACGCAGTATTTT. Its translation is CSARREGPDTQYF.

This clonotype has a count of ten or more. The DNA for the CDR3 is TGTGCCACCATCCTAGCCGGGGAGCTGTTTTTT. Protein sequence: CATILAGELFF. This rearrangement joins TRBV15 to TRBJ2-2; D ambiguous. CDR3 length: 11 residues. Germline V gene data show CDR1 as LNHNV and CDR2 as YYDKDF (reference sequence). The V and J ends lost 7 bases and 6 bases respectively, with 6 bases between them.